Presented here are 27 T cell receptor beta chains from one specimen sequenced in a study of T-cell reconstitution after alpha-beta-depleted transplantation in children. Unique molecular identifiers were built into the TCRbeta library. TCRdb reprocessed the PCR reads via MiXCR and lists one record per CDR3 protein. This table has around 700,000 distinct CDR3 sequences, about an eighth appearing once. The sample in question was PBMCs, obtained before TCRalphabeta/CD19-depleted stem cell transplant. The receptors originated from a girl aged 2 to 9 with congenital amegakaryocytic thrombocytopenia, due to receive a stem cell transplant.

This clonotype has more than one count but fewer than ten. The chain combines TRBV20-1 with TRBJ2-3, with a possible D match to TRBD1 (5 bases). The CDR3 covers 14 residues. Germline-derived CDR1 and CDR2 are DFQATT and SNEGSKA (reference sequence). Trimming shortened V by 6 bases and J by 6 bases, and 19 bases separated the two germline ends. The CDR3 sequence: CSALIWVAGDTQYF. In nucleotides, the CDR3 is TGCAGTGCCCTAATTTGGGTAGCAGGGGATACGCAGTATTTT.

This rearrangement joins TRBV15 to TRBJ1-1, with 7 bases identical to TRBD1. Germline V gene data show CDR1 as LNHNV and CDR2 as YYDKDF (reference sequence). Trimming removed 6 bases from V and 7 bases from J; junction bases left unmatched: 8. CDR3 length: 13 residues. The CDR3 region is CATRKTTGLEAFF. CDR3 coding DNA: TGTGCCACCAGAAAAACGACAGGGCTTGAAGCTTTCTTT. Filled out from reference TRBV15 and TRBJ1-1, the complete variable domain reads DAMVIQNPRYQVTQFGKPVTLSCSQTLNHNVMYWYQQKSSQAPKLLFHYYDKDFNNEADTPDNFQSRRPNTSFCFLDIRSPGLGDTAMYLCATRKTTGLEAFFGQGTRLTVV.

This clonotype was counted only a few times. The chain combines TRBV12-3 or TRBV12-4 with TRBJ2-7, with a tentative D call TRBD2 (5 bases). This CDR3 is 13 amino acids long. Trimming stripped 8 bases from V and 6 bases from J, with 17 bases between. The CDR3 region is CASAGIFLSEQYF. For the CDR3, the DNA is TGTGCCAGCGCCGGGATTTTCCTTTCCGAGCAGTACTTC.

The sample holds a few counts of this clonotype. CDR3 amino acids: CSARTGKTGEKLFF. In nucleotides, the CDR3 is TGCAGTGCTCGAACCGGGAAAACGGGCGAAAAACTGTTTTTT. The genes are TRBV20-1 and TRBJ1-4; no firm D call. Trimming took off 5 bases at V and 8 bases at J, with 18 bases between the two ends. The CDR3 consists of 14 residues. Germline V CDR1 and CDR2: DFQATT, SNEGSKA (reference sequence).

This clonotype appeared many times. This CDR3 is CSALISGAEKLFF. The CDR3 DNA reads TGCAGTGCCTTAATTTCGGGGGCTGAAAAACTGTTTTTT. The chain employs TRBV20-1 and TRBJ1-4; weak D call: TRBD1 (6 bases). There are 13 residues in the CDR3. The germline V gene encodes CDR1 DFQATT and CDR2 SNEGSKA (reference sequence). V lost 6 bases and J 7 bases, leaving 15 bases between the germline ends.

A few counts support this clonotype. The chain uses TRBV20-1 and TRBJ2-2; 8 positions agree with TRBD2. The V gene's germline CDR1 is DFQATT and CDR2 SNEGSKA (reference sequence). The CDR3 contains 14 residues. V dropped 5 bases and J dropped 4; count of bases not matched to a gene: 6. The CDR3 sequence is CSAPSGQGTGELFF. The CDR3 DNA follows: TGCAGTGCTCCTAGCGGGCAGGGCACCGGGGAGCTGTTTTTT.

This clonotype was detected only a few times. This chain connects TRBV27 to TRBJ2-2, with a tentative D call TRBD2 (6 bases). CDR1 is MNHEY, CDR2 SMNVEV, per germline (reference sequence). Deletions cut 7 bases from V and 0 bases from J, with 9 bases between. The CDR3 runs to 14 residues. The CDR3 sequence: CASTRLANTGELFF. The CDR3 region has the DNA TGTGCCAGCACAAGACTAGCGAACACCGGGGAGCTGTTTTTT.

This clonotype occurred once. Just one base apart from a much larger clone, this may be a read error. This chain connects TRBV4-1 to TRBJ2-3; no clear D. Germline V gene data show CDR1 as MGHRA and CDR2 as YSYEKL. The CDR3 runs to 17 residues. The DNA of the CDR3 is TGCGCCAGCAGCCAAGGGGTGTTTTCACGGATCACAGATACGCATTATTTT. It codes for CASSQGVFSRITDTHYF.

This clonotype was detected many times. The chain links TRBV10-3 to TRBJ2-7; D is unresolved. The germline CDR1 and CDR2 sequences are ENHRY and SYGVKD. This CDR3 has 13 residues. V was trimmed by 2 bases and J by 6 bases, leaving 11 bases between them. The CDR3 coding sequence is TGTGCCATCAGTGAGCCCGTTCGTTCCGAGCAGTACTTC. It yields the protein CAISEPVRSEQYF.

The sample holds many counts of this clonotype. The rearrangement joins TRBV20-1 to TRBJ2-7, with D possibly matching TRBD2 (6 bases). Germline V gives CDR1 DFQATT, CDR2 SNEGSKA (reference sequence). V lost 5 bases and J lost 4, with 24 bases in between. This CDR3 has 16 amino acids. Here the CDR3 reads CSAPSSVAVGKYEQYF. CDR3 DNA: TGCAGTGCTCCGTCTTCTGTAGCGGTGGGGAAATACGAGCAGTACTTC.

This chain links TRBV5-5 with TRBJ2-4; 8 nucleotides match TRBD2. Germline CDR1 is SGHKS and CDR2 is YYEKEE (reference sequence). The CDR3 extends over 14 amino acids. Germline trimming cut 4 bases from V and 6 bases from J; bases unmatched to any gene: 6. DNA of the CDR3: TGTGCCAGCAGCATTATAGCGGGGTTAAACATTCAGTACTTC. It specifies CASSIIAGLNIQYF.

This clonotype was observed at least ten times. J is TRBJ2-4 and V is TRBV10-3; 9 bases align to TRBD2. The CDR3 is made up of 14 amino acids. Trimming cost V 8 bases and J 2 bases; bases outside gene matches: 4. Per germline, CDR1 ENHRY and CDR2 SYGVKD. In DNA form, the CDR3 reads TGTGCCATCTGGGCGGGAGGGCCCAAAAACATTCAGTACTTC. Encoded protein: CAIWAGGPKNIQYF.

Of note for this clonotype: Possible read error: a much larger clone is one base away. The rearrangement links TRBV20-1 to TRBJ2-1; 7 positions match TRBD1. The CDR3 length is 14 residues. CDR1 is DFQATT and CDR2 is SNEGSKA in the germline V gene (reference sequence). CDR3 sequence: CSAIETTGYNVQFF. In nucleotides, the CDR3 is TGCAGTGCTATTGAGACGACAGGGTACAATGTGCAGTTCTTC.

The CDR3 nucleotides are TGTGCCAGCAGTATCTCGCCGACAGGGGACACTTACGAGCAGTACTTC. Translating it yields CASSISPTGDTYEQYF. The chain joins TRBV12-3 or TRBV12-4 to TRBJ2-7, with TRBD1 matching over 8 bases. V was clipped by 5 bases and J by 4 bases; unmatched bases: 13. The CDR3 is 16 residues long.

This clonotype was picked up a small number of times. This chain connects TRBV20-1 to TRBJ2-1, with a weak D call TRBD2 (5 bases). Per the germline V gene, CDR1 is DFQATT and CDR2 is SNEGSKA (reference sequence). The CDR3 is 14 residues long. Trimming left V 6 bases short and J 2 bases short, with 14 bases between. The CDR3 coding sequence is TGCAGTGCCTTGATTCCTAGCCCCTACAATGAGCAGTTCTTC. It specifies CSALIPSPYNEQFF.

This clonotype was seen at least ten times. The chain recombines TRBV12-3 or TRBV12-4 with TRBJ2-5; D remains unclear. The CDR3 length is 15 residues. V was shortened by 6 bases and J by 5 bases, with 19 bases between the two germline ends. The CDR3 loop reads CASSPNREARETQYF. CDR3 DNA: TGTGCCAGCAGCCCTAATAGGGAAGCGCGGGAGACCCAGTACTTC.

CDR3 region: CASSLGPGDTDTQYF. The CDR3 nucleotides are TGCGCCAGCAGCTTGGGTCCGGGAGACACAGATACGCAGTATTTT. The rearrangement joins TRBV5-1 to TRBJ2-3, with D perhaps TRBD2 (6 bases). Trimming shortened V by 0 bases and J by 2 bases, and 10 bases separated the two germline ends. In germline, CDR1 is SGHRS, CDR2 YFSETQ. This CDR3 comprises 15 residues.

This clonotype appeared many times. The gene calls are TRBV20-1 and TRBJ1-5; perhaps TRBD1 as D (6 bases). Germline V gene sequence: CDR1 DFQATT, CDR2 SNEGSKA (reference sequence). This CDR3 is 14 amino acids long. Trimming removed 4 bases at V and 7 bases at J, with 17 bases between. Here the CDR3 reads CSATPPGRGQPQHF. DNA of the CDR3: TGCAGTGCTACACCTCCAGGTAGGGGGCAGCCCCAGCATTTT.

This clonotype has at least ten counts. The chain uses TRBV12-3 or TRBV12-4 and TRBJ2-3, with 10 bases fitting TRBD2. V trimming: 0 bases; J trimming: 4 bases; junction bases outside the gene matches: 4. The CDR3 contains 16 residues. CDR3 sequence reads: CASSLAVAGGPDTQYF. The CDR3 nucleotides are TGTGCCAGCAGTTTAGCCGTAGCGGGAGGCCCAGATACGCAGTATTTT.

This clonotype was picked up many times. The chain links TRBV5-1 to TRBJ1-1, with D perhaps matching TRBD1 (6 bases). This CDR3 has 16 amino acids. CDR1 SGHRS and CDR2 YFSETQ come from the germline V gene. Deletions cut 4 bases from V and 0 bases from J, with 16 bases between. CDR3 sequence (DNA): TGCGCCAGCAGCCCCCCGCGGACAGTCATGAACACTGAAGCTTTCTTT. It codes for CASSPPRTVMNTEAFF.

This clonotype was observed many times. V is TRBV6-1 and J is TRBJ1-2; D is uncertain. V shed 3 bases and J shed 3 bases, with 17 bases lying between them. The CDR3 contains 16 residues. CDR1 and CDR2 from the germline V gene are MNHNS and SASEGT. The CDR3 coding sequence is TGTGCCAGCAGTGAGAGAACCCAAGGATTCGACTATGGCTACACCTTC. It is translated as CASSERTQGFDYGYTF.

This clonotype was observed a handful of times. The rearrangement uses TRBV12-3 or TRBV12-4 and TRBJ2-1; tentative D call: TRBD2 (6 bases). V lost 3 bases to trimming and J lost 5 bases, with 11 bases between them. CDR3 size: 14 residues. CDR3 coding DNA: TGTGCCAGCAGTTTGGCTAGCGAACACAATGAGCAGTTCTTC. This gives the protein CASSLASEHNEQFF.

This clonotype was counted between two and nine times. This sequence joins TRBV7-9 and TRBJ2-1; TRBD2 is a possible D gene (5 bases). Germline V gives CDR1 SEHNR, CDR2 FQNEAQ (reference sequence). The CDR3 length is 14 residues. Trimming stripped 6 bases from V and 1 base from J, with 10 bases between. The CDR3 spells CASSIGSSYNEQFF. DNA for the CDR3: TGTGCCAGCAGTATAGGGAGTTCCTACAATGAGCAGTTCTTC.

V usage is TRBV10-3 and J usage is TRBJ2-3; TRBD1 is a possible D gene (5 bases). The CDR3 consists of 15 residues. Deletions cut 5 bases from V and 3 bases from J, with 15 bases between. CDR1 is ENHRY, CDR2 SYGVKD, per germline. CDR3 loop: CAISPVDQGTDTQYF. CDR3 DNA sequence: TGTGCCATCAGTCCGGTGGACCAGGGTACAGATACGCAGTATTTT.

This clonotype was seen at least ten times. The chain is built from TRBV6-5 and TRBJ1-4; the D gene is possibly TRBD1 (6 bases). V lost 0 bases and J lost 5, with 16 bases in between. The CDR3 is 17 residues long. Per the germline V gene, CDR1 is MNHEY and CDR2 is SVGAGI. CDR3 sequence (DNA): TGTGCCAGCAGTTACTCGAGTCGGGGAGGGGGGAATGAAAAACTGTTTTTT. The encoded protein is CASSYSSRGGGNEKLFF.

This clonotype was found a few times. CDR3 DNA: TGCAGTGTTAGCAGGCTGGGGGGTCCCCTCCACTTT. It codes for CSVSRLGGPLHF. The rearrangement links TRBV20-1 to TRBJ1-6; D might be TRBD1 (5 bases). The CDR3 is 12 residues long. Trimming shortened V by 7 bases and J by 13 bases, and 17 bases separated the two germline ends. In germline, CDR1 is DFQATT, CDR2 SNEGSKA (reference sequence).

In this sample, this clonotype turned up many times. This chain links TRBV20-1 with TRBJ2-7; D uncertain. This CDR3 has 12 amino acids. The germline V gene has CDR1 DFQATT and CDR2 SNEGSKA (reference sequence). Trimming took off 4 bases at V and 2 bases at J, with 9 bases between the two ends. The CDR3 DNA sequence: TGCAGTGCTACTGGAAGCGCCTACGAGCAGTACTTC. Encoded protein: CSATGSAYEQYF.